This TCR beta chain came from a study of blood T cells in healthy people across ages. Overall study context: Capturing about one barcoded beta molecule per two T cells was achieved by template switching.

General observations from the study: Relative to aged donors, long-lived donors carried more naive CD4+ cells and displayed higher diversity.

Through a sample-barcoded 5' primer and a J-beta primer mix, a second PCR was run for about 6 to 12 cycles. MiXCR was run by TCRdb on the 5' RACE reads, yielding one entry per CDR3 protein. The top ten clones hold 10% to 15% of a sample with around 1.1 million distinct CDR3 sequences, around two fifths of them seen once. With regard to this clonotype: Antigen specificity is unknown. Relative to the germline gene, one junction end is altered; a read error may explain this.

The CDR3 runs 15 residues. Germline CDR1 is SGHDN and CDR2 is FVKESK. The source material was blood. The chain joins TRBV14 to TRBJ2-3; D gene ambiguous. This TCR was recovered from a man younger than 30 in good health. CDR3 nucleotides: TGTGCCAGCAGCCCCCGAACCGGGTCCACAGATACGCGGTATTTT. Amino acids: CASSPRTGSTDTRYF.